The next 29 T cell receptor beta chains were all read from a single sample in a study of identifying expanded T cells in peripheral blood. Clones were read by immunoSEQ multiplex PCR, and TCRdb kept only the in-frame ones, dropping some. The sample records about 110,000 clones, around 88% being singletons. What was sequenced was blood. The source is a person aged 18 to 70 in good health.

The CDR3 is CASSIADRSNQPQHF. CDR3 nucleotide sequence: TGTGCCAGTAGTATCGCGGACCGTAGCAATCAGCCCCAGCATTTT. The chain combines TRBV19 with TRBJ1-5; D is unresolved. Trimming took 3 bases from V and 0 from J, leaving 9 bases between them. The length of the CDR3 is 15 residues. Germline V gene sequence: CDR1 LNHDA, CDR2 SQIVND (reference sequence).

The chain joins TRBV25-1 to TRBJ1-1; 7 bases agree with TRBD1. The CDR3 loop spans 15 amino acids. The junction had 6 bases not matched to a gene; V was cut back by 1 base and J by 4 bases. CDR1 and CDR2 (germline): MGHDK, SYGVNS. The DNA for the CDR3 is TGTGCCAGCAGTGAATTGCAGGGGGAATTCACTGAAGCTTTCTTT. It codes for CASSELQGEFTEAFF. Based on the CDR3 plus reference TRBV25-1 and TRBJ1-1, the full variable domain is EADIYQTPRYLVIGTGKKITLECSQTMGHDKMYWYQQDPGMELHLIHYSYGVNSTEKGDLSSESTVSRIRTEHFPLTLESARPSHTSQYLCASSELQGEFTEAFFGQGTRLTVV.

This clone was recorded a few times. This CDR3 reads CASSPGQGGNSPLHF. CDR3 sequence (DNA): TGTGCCAGCAGCCCAGGACAGGGAGGTAATTCACCCCTCCACTTT. The chain uses TRBV9 and TRBJ1-6; 8 bases fit TRBD1. Unmatched junction bases numbered 6, after V lost 4 bases and J lost 6 bases. The V gene's germline CDR1 is SGDLS and CDR2 YYNGEE. The CDR3 length is 15 residues.

CDR3 in DNA: TGTGCCAGCAGCTCGGGACAGGGGAATCAGCCCCAGCATTTT. It yields the protein CASSSGQGNQPQHF. The chain carries TRBV5-8 and TRBJ1-5; 10 bases agree with TRBD1. In germline, CDR1 is SGHTS, CDR2 YDEGEE. The CDR3 has 14 residues. Unmatched junction bases numbered 1, after V lost 3 bases and J lost 4 bases.

This clone was picked up one time. The chain links TRBV4-1 to TRBJ1-4; D is ambiguous. The CDR3 sequence is 15 residues long. V was shortened by 0 bases and J by 0 bases, with 5 bases between the two germline ends. CDR1 and CDR2 (germline): MGHRA, YSYEKL. The CDR3 region has the DNA TGCGCCAGCAGCCAAGAAAGGCCAACTAATGAAAAACTGTTTTTT. Residues: CASSQERPTNEKLFF.

The rearrangement uses TRBV19 and TRBJ1-3, with TRBD1 matching 7 bases. V was pared by 3 bases and J by 0 bases, with 2 bases of the junction left unmatched. Germline values: CDR1 LNHDA, CDR2 SQIVND (reference sequence). CDR3 size: 15 residues. CDR3 loop: CASSMDRLSGNTIYF. In DNA form, the CDR3 reads TGTGCCAGTAGTATGGACAGGCTCTCTGGAAACACCATATATTTT.

The genes are TRBV10-3 and TRBJ1-1; 7 bases match TRBD1. This CDR3 contains 15 residues. V lost 4 bases and J lost 0; bases outside the gene matches: 5. Looked up from germline, CDR1 is ENHRY and CDR2 is SYGVKD. This CDR3 is CAISARQGLNTEAFF. The CDR3 DNA reads TGTGCCATCAGTGCTAGACAGGGTTTGAACACTGAAGCTTTCTTT.

The CDR3 DNA follows: TGTGCCAGCAGTCCCTGGACAGGGTCCAACGAGCAGTACTTC. Translated: CASSPWTGSNEQYF. The chain is built from TRBV27 and TRBJ2-7; 8 positions agree with TRBD1. Unmatched junction bases numbered 8, after V lost 5 bases and J lost 5 bases. CDR1 is MNHEY, CDR2 SMNVEV, per germline (reference sequence). The CDR3 spans 14 residues.

This clone was counted a single time. This chain joins TRBV7-2 and TRBJ1-1; D gene ambiguous. This CDR3 region has 14 residues. V gave up 6 bases and J gave up 0 bases, with 11 bases separating them. Looked up from germline, CDR1 is SGHTA and CDR2 is FQGNSA. The CDR3 spells CASRFGRMNTEAFF. Written as DNA, the CDR3 is TGTGCCAGCAGGTTCGGCAGAATGAACACTGAAGCTTTCTTT.

The chain joins TRBV4-2 to TRBJ2-7, with D tentatively TRBD1 (6 bases). This CDR3 comprises 13 residues. Germline-derived CDR1 and CDR2 are LGHNA and YNFKEQ. V lost 4 bases, J lost 2 bases, and 9 bases lay in between. Written as DNA, the CDR3 is TGTGCCAGCAGCCTGGACAGTCCCTACGAGCAGTACTTC. Translating it yields CASSLDSPYEQYF.

Notes on this clone: A much larger clone differs by one base, so this may be a read error. The V gene is TRBV5-6, the J gene TRBJ1-2, with 7 bases lining up with TRBD1. Germline-derived CDR1 and CDR2 are SGHDT and YYEEEE. V dropped 4 bases and J dropped 2; count of bases not matched to a gene: 2. The CDR3 is 13 residues long. CDR3 DNA: TGTGCCAGCAGCCCGGGACAGAACTATGGCTACACCTTC. Its translation: CASSPGQNYGYTF.

The rearrangement links TRBV21-1 to TRBJ2-7; the tabulated D call, TRBD1, remains unverified against the DNA. TRBV21-1 is a pseudogene locus. The CDR3 runs 16 residues. The DNA of the CDR3 is TGTGCCAGCAGCAAACCGGAGACAGTGCCTTCCTACGAGCAGTACTTC. It encodes CASSKPETVPSYEQYF.

CDR3 sequence reads: CASSRRGLNYGYTF. CDR3 sequence (DNA): TGTGCCAGCAGCCGCCGAGGACTGAACTATGGCTACACCTTC. This chain connects TRBV7-2 to TRBJ1-2; D unclear. The germline CDR1 and CDR2 sequences are SGHTA and FQGNSA. The ends were cut back, 5 bases at V and 2 bases at J, with 12 bases in the middle. The CDR3 has 14 amino acids.

V gene TRBV6-6 combines with J gene TRBJ2-7, with TRBD2 matching over 7 bases. J gave up 3 bases and V 6 bases, and 11 bases lay outside the gene matches. The CDR3 runs 15 residues. CDR1 MNHNY and CDR2 SVGAGI come from the germline V gene (reference sequence). CDR3 bases: TGTGCCAGCAGGGGGGGGGAGGCACCGGGCTACGAGCAGTACTTC. Encoded protein: CASRGGEAPGYEQYF.

The chain couples TRBV6-6 to TRBJ1-1; D uncertain. The CDR3 is 12 amino acids. Germline assignment: CDR1 MNHNY and CDR2 SVGAGI (reference sequence). Between the trimmed V and J ends, which lost 8 bases and 7 bases, there was a span of 14 bases. Here the CDR3 reads CASERAVGEAFF. CDR3 bases: TGTGCCAGCGAGCGGGCGGTTGGTGAAGCTTTCTTT.

Here the CDR3 reads CASSFGTSGAGNNEQFF. Here the CDR3 DNA reads TGTGCCAGCAGCTTTGGGACTAGCGGGGCGGGTAACAATGAGCAGTTCTTC. This rearrangement joins TRBV11-2 to TRBJ2-1, with 13 bases that match TRBD2. The germline V gene has CDR1 SGHAT and CDR2 FQNNGV. CDR3 length: 17 amino acids. Trimming took 3 bases from V and 5 from J; bases not matched to a gene: 7.

The CDR3: CASSLSARSDEQYF. As DNA, the CDR3 is TGCGCCAGCAGCTTGTCAGCCCGTAGCGACGAGCAGTACTTC. The V gene is TRBV5-1, the J gene TRBJ2-7; D is perhaps TRBD2 (5 bases). The length of the CDR3 is 14 residues. Germline CDR1 SGHRS, CDR2 YFSETQ. Trimming pared 1 base from V and 5 bases from J, leaving 13 bases between.

The rearrangement links TRBV27 to TRBJ2-7; D assignment may be TRBD1 or TRBD2 (5 bases each). CDR1 MNHEY and CDR2 SMNVEV come from the germline V gene (reference sequence). CDR3 length: 14 residues. V lost 2 bases and J 3 bases, leaving 11 bases between the germline ends. The CDR3 is CASSLNGAVYEQYF. As DNA, the CDR3 is TGTGCCAGCAGTTTAAACGGGGCAGTCTACGAGCAGTACTTC.

This sequence joins TRBV7-9 and TRBJ1-1; perhaps TRBD1 as D (5 bases). The germline gives CDR1 SEHNR, CDR2 FQNEAQ (reference sequence). V gave up 3 bases and J gave up 2 bases, with 16 bases separating them. The CDR3 is 16 residues long. CDR3 bases: TGTGCCAGCAGCTTTCCGGGAGGGGCATTAAACACTGAAGCTTTCTTT. Encoded protein: CASSFPGGALNTEAFF.

This clone has more than one count but fewer than ten. The V call is TRBV20-1, the J call TRBJ2-5, with a tentative D call TRBD1 (6 bases). Looked up from germline, CDR1 is DFQATT and CDR2 is SNEGSKA (reference sequence). This CDR3 contains 11 residues. CDR3 nucleotide sequence: TGCAGCCTCCCTAGGGGGGAGACCCAGTACTTC. This gives the protein CSLPRGETQYF.

The chain links TRBV2 to TRBJ1-6, with D possibly TRBD1 on 6 matching bases. The CDR3 contains 17 residues. V lost 4 bases and J 0 bases, leaving 13 bases between the germline ends. Looked up from germline, CDR1 is SNHLY and CDR2 is FYNNEI. In DNA, the CDR3 is TGTGCCAGCAGTGGGGGACAATTTAGCTCCTATAATTCACCCCTCCACTTT. Its translation: CASSGGQFSSYNSPLHF.

The chain uses TRBV7-6 and TRBJ2-3; tentative D call: TRBD2 (6 bases). The germline V and J ends were trimmed by 7 bases and 3 bases, with 17 bases remaining between them. The CDR3 length is 15 residues. Germline CDR1 SGHVS, CDR2 FNYEAQ. CDR3 DNA sequence: TGTGCCAGCACTCCAGGGAGGTTCCAAACAGATACGCAGTATTTT. It is translated as CASTPGRFQTDTQYF. The complete variable domain, with remaining parts taken from reference TRBV7-6 and TRBJ2-3, reads GAGVSQSPRYKVTKRGQDVALRCDPISGHVSLYWYRQALGQGPEFLTYFNYEAQQDKSGLPNDRFSAERPEGSISTLTIQRTEQRDSAMYRCASTPGRFQTDTQYFGPGTRLTVL.

V and J are TRBV2 and TRBJ2-7; possible D gene TRBD2, 5 bases. With 10 bases removed from V and 5 bases from J, the gap between germline ends came to 15 bases. Germline V lookup: CDR1 SNHLY, CDR2 FYNNEI. This CDR3 has 12 amino acids. In DNA, the CDR3 is TGTGCCACCACCCTGACCGGGAACGAGCAGTACTTC. Its protein is CATTLTGNEQYF. The complete variable domain, with remaining parts taken from reference TRBV2 and TRBJ2-7, reads EPEVTQTPSHQVTQMGQEVILRCVPISNHLYFYWYRQILGQKVEFLVSFYNNEISEKSEIFDDQFSVERPDGSNFTLKIRSTKLEDSAMYFCATTLTGNEQYFGPGTRLTVT.

The chain combines TRBV5-6 with TRBJ1-1, with 8 bases identical to TRBD1. The CDR3 has 15 residues. The V gene's germline CDR1 is SGHDT and CDR2 YYEEEE. The V segment lost 4 bases and the J segment 5 bases; nucleotides outside the gene matches: 10. The CDR3 is CASSPGQGAWTEAFF. The CDR3 DNA sequence: TGTGCCAGCAGCCCCGGTCAGGGGGCGTGGACTGAAGCTTTCTTT. The full variable domain, completed using reference TRBV5-6 and TRBJ1-1, is DAGVTQSPTHLIKTRGQQVTLRCSPKSGHDTVSWYQQALGQGPQFIFQYYEEEERQRGNFPDRFSGHQFPNYSSELNVNALLLGDSALYLCASSPGQGAWTEAFFGQGTRLTVV.

The rearrangement links TRBV9 to TRBJ2-3, with no clear D. Trimming removed 1 base at V and 0 bases at J, with 12 bases between. The CDR3 extends over 16 amino acids. Looked up from germline, CDR1 is SGDLS and CDR2 is YYNGEE. The CDR3 DNA sequence: TGTGCCAGCAGCGTATCCGGCGACTGGAGCACAGATACGCAGTATTTT. Its translation: CASSVSGDWSTDTQYF.

This clone was recorded only once. One junction end does not reproduce the germline sequence, and a read error may be involved. J is TRBJ2-7 and V is TRBV7-2, with TRBD2 as a possible D gene (7 bases). The germline CDR1 and CDR2 sequences are SGHTA and FQGNSA. The CDR3 contains 18 residues. Here the CDR3 reads CASSFKSLGGARPYEQYF. In DNA, the CDR3 is TGTGCCAGCAGCTTTAAGTCCCTGGGGGGGGCTCGCCCCTATGAGCAGTACTTC.

The CDR3 nucleotides are TGTGCCAGCAGCTCGAGACTAGCGGGGGGGCAGGCAGATACGCAGTATTTT. This gives the protein CASSSRLAGGQADTQYF. J is TRBJ2-3 and V is TRBV7-6; 14 bases line up with TRBD2. The V and J ends lost 4 bases and 4 bases, in that order; junction bases with no gene match: 7. Germline V lookup: CDR1 SGHVS, CDR2 FNYEAQ. The CDR3 contains 17 residues.

This chain links TRBV5-1 with TRBJ2-3, with 7 nucleotides matching TRBD2. In germline, CDR1 is SGHRS, CDR2 YFSETQ. The J segment lost 2 bases and the V segment lost 4 bases, leaving 4 bases of the junction unmatched. The CDR3 has 14 residues. The CDR3: CASSEGLTTDTQYF. The CDR3 region has the DNA TGCGCCAGCAGCGAGGGACTAACCACAGATACGCAGTATTTT.

The V and J genes are TRBV6-6 and TRBJ1-2; D is unresolved. V was clipped by 6 bases and J by 7 bases, with 18 bases between them. The CDR3 has 14 amino acids. Germline values: CDR1 MNHNY, CDR2 SVGAGI (reference sequence). The chain's CDR3 is CASSPNDSPGGYTF. Here the CDR3 DNA reads TGTGCCAGCAGCCCGAATGACTCCCCAGGTGGCTACACCTTC.